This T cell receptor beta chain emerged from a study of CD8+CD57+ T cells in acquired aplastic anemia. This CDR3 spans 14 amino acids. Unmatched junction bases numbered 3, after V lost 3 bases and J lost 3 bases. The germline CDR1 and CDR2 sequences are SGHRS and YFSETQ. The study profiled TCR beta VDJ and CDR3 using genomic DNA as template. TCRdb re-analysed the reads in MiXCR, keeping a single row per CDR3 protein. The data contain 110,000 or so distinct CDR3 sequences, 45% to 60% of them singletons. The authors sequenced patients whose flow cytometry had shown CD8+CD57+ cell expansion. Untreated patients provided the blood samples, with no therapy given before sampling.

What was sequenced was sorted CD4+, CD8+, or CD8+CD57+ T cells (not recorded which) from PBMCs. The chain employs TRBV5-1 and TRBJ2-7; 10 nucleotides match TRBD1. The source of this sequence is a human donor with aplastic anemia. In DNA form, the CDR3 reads TGCGCCAGCAGCTCCGGGACAGGGGTCTACGAGCAGTACTTC. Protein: CASSSGTGVYEQYF.